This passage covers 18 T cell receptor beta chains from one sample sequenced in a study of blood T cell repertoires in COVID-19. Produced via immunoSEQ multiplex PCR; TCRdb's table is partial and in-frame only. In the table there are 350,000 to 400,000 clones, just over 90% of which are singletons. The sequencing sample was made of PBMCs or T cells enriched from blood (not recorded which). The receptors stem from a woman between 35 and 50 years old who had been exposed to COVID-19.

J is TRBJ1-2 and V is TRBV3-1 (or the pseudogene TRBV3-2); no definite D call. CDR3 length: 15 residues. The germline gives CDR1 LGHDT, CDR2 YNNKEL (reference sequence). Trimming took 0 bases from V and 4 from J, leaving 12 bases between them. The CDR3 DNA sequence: TGTGCCAGCAGCCAAGATACCCGGGTCGGCTATGGCTACACCTTC. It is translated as CASSQDTRVGYGYTF.

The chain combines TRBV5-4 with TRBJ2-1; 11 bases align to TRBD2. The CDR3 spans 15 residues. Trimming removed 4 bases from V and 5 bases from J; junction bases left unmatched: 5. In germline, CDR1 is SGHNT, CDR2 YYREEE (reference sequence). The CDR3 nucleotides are TGTGCCAGCAGCGTAACTAGCGGGAGACACAATGAGCAGTTCTTC. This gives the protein CASSVTSGRHNEQFF.

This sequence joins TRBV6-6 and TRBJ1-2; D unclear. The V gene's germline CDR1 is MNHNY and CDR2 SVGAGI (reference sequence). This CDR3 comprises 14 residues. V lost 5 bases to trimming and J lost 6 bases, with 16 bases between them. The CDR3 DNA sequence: TGTGCCAGCAGTCCCGAGAGACGGAGTGATGGCTACACCTTC. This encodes CASSPERRSDGYTF.

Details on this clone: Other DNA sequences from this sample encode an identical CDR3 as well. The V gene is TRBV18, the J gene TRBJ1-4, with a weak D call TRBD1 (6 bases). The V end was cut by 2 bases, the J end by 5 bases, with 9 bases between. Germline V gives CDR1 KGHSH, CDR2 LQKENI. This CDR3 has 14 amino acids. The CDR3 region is CASSPRQGNEKLFF. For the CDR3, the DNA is TGTGCCAGCTCACCAAGGCAGGGGAATGAAAAACTGTTTTTT.

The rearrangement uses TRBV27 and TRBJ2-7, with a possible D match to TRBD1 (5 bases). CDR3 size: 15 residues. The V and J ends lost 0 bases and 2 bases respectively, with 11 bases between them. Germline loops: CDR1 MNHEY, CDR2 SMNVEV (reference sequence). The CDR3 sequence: CASSLSFTGTYEQYF. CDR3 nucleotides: TGTGCCAGCAGTTTATCGTTCACAGGTACCTACGAGCAGTACTTC.

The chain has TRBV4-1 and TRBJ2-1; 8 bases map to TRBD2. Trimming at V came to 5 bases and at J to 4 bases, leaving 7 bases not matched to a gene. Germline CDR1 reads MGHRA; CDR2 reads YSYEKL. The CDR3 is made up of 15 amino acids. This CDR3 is CASSSVAGPYNEQFF. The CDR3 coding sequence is TGCGCCAGCAGCTCCGTAGCGGGACCTTACAATGAGCAGTTCTTC.

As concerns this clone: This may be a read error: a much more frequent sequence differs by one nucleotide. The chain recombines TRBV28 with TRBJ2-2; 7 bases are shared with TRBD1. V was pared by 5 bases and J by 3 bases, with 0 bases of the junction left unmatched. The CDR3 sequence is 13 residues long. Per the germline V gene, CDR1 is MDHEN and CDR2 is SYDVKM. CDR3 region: CASSDRDTGELFF. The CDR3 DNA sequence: TGTGCCAGCAGTGACAGGGACACCGGGGAGCTGTTTTTT.

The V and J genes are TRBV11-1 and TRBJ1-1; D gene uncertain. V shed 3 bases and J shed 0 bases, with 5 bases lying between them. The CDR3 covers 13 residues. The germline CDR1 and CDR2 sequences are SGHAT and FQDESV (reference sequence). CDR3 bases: TGTGCCAGCAGCTTCCGGTTGAACACTGAAGCTTTCTTT. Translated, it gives CASSFRLNTEAFF.

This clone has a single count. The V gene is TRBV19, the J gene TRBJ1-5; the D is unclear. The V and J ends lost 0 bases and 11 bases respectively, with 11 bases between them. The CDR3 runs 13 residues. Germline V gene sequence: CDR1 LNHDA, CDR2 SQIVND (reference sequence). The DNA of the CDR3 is TGTGCCAGTAGTATAGAGCCCACTAGATCCCAGCATTTT. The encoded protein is CASSIEPTRSQHF.

CDR3 sequence reads: CASSPIRSWNYGYTF. The CDR3 DNA reads as TGTGCCAGCTCACCAATCAGGTCGTGGAACTATGGCTACACCTTC. The chain is built from TRBV18 and TRBJ1-2, with D unclear. V was clipped by 2 bases and J by 2 bases, with 12 bases between them. Germline V gene sequence: CDR1 KGHSH, CDR2 LQKENI. This CDR3 is built from 15 residues. The full variable domain, its missing parts supplied by reference TRBV18 and TRBJ1-2, is NAGVMQNPRHLVRRRGQEARLRCSPMKGHSHVYWYRQLPEEGLKFMVYLQKENIIDESGMPKERFSAEFPKEGPSILRIQQVVRGDSAAYFCASSPIRSWNYGYTFGSGTRLTVV.

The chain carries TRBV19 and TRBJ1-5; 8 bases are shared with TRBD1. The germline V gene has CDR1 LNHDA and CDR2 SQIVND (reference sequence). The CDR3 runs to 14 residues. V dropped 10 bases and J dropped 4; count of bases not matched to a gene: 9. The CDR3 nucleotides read TGTGCCACCGAGGACAGGGCCTATAATCAGCCCCAGCATTTT. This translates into CATEDRAYNQPQHF.

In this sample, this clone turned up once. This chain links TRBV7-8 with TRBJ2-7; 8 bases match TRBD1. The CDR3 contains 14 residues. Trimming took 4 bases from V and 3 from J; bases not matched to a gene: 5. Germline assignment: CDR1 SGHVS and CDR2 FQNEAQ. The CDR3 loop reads CASSSEGQVYEQYF. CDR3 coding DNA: TGTGCCAGCAGCTCAGAGGGACAGGTCTACGAGCAGTACTTC.

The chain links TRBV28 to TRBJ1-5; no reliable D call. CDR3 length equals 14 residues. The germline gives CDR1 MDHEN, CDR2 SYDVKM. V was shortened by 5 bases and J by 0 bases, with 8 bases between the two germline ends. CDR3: CASSIGLSNQPQHF. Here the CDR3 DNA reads TGTGCCAGCAGTATCGGTCTTAGCAATCAGCCCCAGCATTTT.

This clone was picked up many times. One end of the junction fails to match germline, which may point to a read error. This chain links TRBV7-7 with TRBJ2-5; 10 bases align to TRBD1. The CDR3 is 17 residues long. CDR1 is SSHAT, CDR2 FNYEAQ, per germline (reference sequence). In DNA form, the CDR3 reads TGTGCTAGCAGCTTACTCGGCGACAGGGGGCGACAAGAGACCCAGTACTTC. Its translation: CASSLLGDRGRQETQYF.

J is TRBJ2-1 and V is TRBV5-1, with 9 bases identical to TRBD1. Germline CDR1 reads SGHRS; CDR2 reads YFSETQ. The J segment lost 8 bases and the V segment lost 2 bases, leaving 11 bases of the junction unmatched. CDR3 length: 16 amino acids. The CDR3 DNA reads TGCGCCAGCAGCTTCGCAAACAGGGGGCAGGGCGATGAGCAGTTCTTC. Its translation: CASSFANRGQGDEQFF.

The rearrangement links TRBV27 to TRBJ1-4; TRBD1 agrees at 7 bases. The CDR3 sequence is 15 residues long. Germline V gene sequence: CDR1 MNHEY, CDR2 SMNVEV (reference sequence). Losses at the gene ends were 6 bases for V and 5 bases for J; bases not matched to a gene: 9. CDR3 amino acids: CASSPLDRLNEKLFF. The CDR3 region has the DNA TGTGCCAGCAGCCCCTTGGACAGGTTGAATGAAAAACTGTTTTTT.

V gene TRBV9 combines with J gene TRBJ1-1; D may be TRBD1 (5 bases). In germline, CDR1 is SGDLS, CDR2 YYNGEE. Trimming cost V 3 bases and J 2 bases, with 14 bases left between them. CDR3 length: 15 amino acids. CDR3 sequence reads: CASSASRAGNTEAFF. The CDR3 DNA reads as TGTGCCAGCAGCGCCTCCAGGGCGGGAAACACTGAAGCTTTCTTT.

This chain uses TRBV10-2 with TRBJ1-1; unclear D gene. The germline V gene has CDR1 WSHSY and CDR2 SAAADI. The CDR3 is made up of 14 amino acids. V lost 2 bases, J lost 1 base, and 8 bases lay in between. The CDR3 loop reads CASSEPRANTEAFF. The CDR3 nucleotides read TGCGCCAGCAGTGAGCCGAGAGCGAACACTGAAGCTTTCTTT.